This T cell receptor (beta chain) was retrieved from a study of CD8 T cells in ankylosing spondylitis. Study observations and caveats: Relatively scarce in peripheral blood, disease-linked clones were CD8+.

In germline, CDR1 is LNHDA, CDR2 SQIVND (reference sequence). This CDR3 comprises 13 residues. V dropped 7 bases and J dropped 9; count of bases not matched to a gene: 7. The authors made TCR beta libraries by quantitative 5'-RACE with molecular barcodes. Via MiXCR, TCRdb re-called the 5' RACE reads, giving one row per CDR3 protein. The data show under 250,000 distinct CDR3 sequences, with under 12% seen just once and less than 3% held by the top ten. In its sample, this clonotype was seen a few times. Its matching antigen is unknown. The sequenced material came from blood, either unsorted or a sorted T cell fraction (not recorded which). V usage is TRBV19 and J usage is TRBJ2-2; 8 nucleotides agree with TRBD1. This receptor was identified in a male donor with ankylosing spondylitis or in good health (not recorded which). Here the CDR3 DNA reads TGTGCCAGTACGACAGGGGTCAGCCGGGAGCTGTTTTTT. Encoded protein: CASTTGVSRELFF.